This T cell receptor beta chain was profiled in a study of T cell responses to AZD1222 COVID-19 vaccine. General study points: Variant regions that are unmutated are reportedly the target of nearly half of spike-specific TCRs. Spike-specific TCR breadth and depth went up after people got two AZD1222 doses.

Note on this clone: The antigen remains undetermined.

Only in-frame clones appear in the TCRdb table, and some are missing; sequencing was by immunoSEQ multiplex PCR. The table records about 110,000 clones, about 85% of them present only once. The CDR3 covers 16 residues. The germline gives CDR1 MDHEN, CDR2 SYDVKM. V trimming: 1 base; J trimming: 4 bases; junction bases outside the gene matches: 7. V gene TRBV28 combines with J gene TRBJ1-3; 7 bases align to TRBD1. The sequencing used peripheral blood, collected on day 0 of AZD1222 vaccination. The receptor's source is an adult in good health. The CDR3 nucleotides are TGTGCCAGCAGTTTATTGGGGGACAGTGCGGGAAACACCATATATTTT. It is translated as CASSLLGDSAGNTIYF.